A selection of T cell receptor beta chains follows, all from one sample in a study of cytomegalovirus exposure and HLA in healthy donors. Using immunoSEQ multiplex PCR, the repertoire was profiled, and TCRdb retains in-frame clones only, with some absent. The repertoire includes some 140,000 clones, roughly 80% of them detected once, and less than 8.5% sits in the top ten. The source material was PBMCs. All receptors come from a man aged 25 to 40 in good health and CMV-seropositive. CDR3s include the opening cysteine and the closing phenylalanine or tryptophan. Each record gives: V gene, D gene, clone size, J gene, CDR3 protein, CDR3 DNA. A D gene is named only where the DNA matches it firmly. For some rows the clone size is stated as once, few or many, or as a class when expanded; others skip it.

v_gene: TRBV18
d_gene: NA
abundance: NA
j_gene: TRBJ1-5
CDR3aa: CASSPGQGNQPQHF
CDR3nt: TGTGCCAGCTCACCAGGGCAGGGGAATCAGCCCCAGCATTTT

v_gene: TRBV6-1
d_gene: TRBD1
abundance: NA
j_gene: TRBJ1-4
CDR3aa: CASSEPGQSNEKLFF
CDR3nt: TGTGCCAGCAGTGAACCGGGACAGTCTAATGAAAAACTGTTTTTT

v_gene: TRBV2
d_gene: NA
abundance: NA
j_gene: TRBJ2-1
CDR3aa: CASRTDFSSYNEQFF
CDR3nt: TGTGCCAGCAGGACGGACTTTAGCTCCTACAATGAGCAGTTCTTC

v_gene: TRBV5-1
d_gene: TRBD1
abundance: NA
j_gene: TRBJ1-5
CDR3aa: CASSLGPWTGGDQPQHF
CDR3nt: TGCGCCAGCAGCCTGGGCCCTTGGACAGGGGGAGATCAGCCCCAGCATTTT

v_gene: TRBV2
d_gene: NA
abundance: NA
j_gene: TRBJ1-2
CDR3aa: CASMETEATYGYTF
CDR3nt: TGTGCCAGCATGGAGACGGAGGCCACCTATGGCTACACCTTC

v_gene: TRBV5-4
d_gene: TRBD1
abundance: NA
j_gene: TRBJ1-2
CDR3aa: CASSPGTGGKNYGYTF
CDR3nt: TGTGCCAGCAGCCCCGGGACAGGGGGGAAGAACTATGGCTACACCTTC

v_gene: TRBV18
d_gene: TRBD2
abundance: NA
j_gene: TRBJ2-7
CDR3aa: CASSPGGAGGYEQYF
CDR3nt: TGTGCCAGCTCACCAGGTGGTGCGGGAGGCTACGAGCAGTACTTC

v_gene: TRBV19
d_gene: NA
abundance: NA
j_gene: TRBJ1-1
CDR3aa: CASSTQENTEAFF
CDR3nt: TGTGCCAGTAGTACACAGGAGAACACTGAAGCTTTCTTT

v_gene: TRBV11-2
d_gene: NA
abundance: NA
j_gene: TRBJ2-7
CDR3aa: CASRSSYEQYF
CDR3nt: TGTGCCAGCAGGTCCAGCTACGAGCAGTACTTC

v_gene: TRBV5-1
d_gene: TRBD1
abundance: NA
j_gene: TRBJ1-5
CDR3aa: CASSLGTGERPDQPQHF
CDR3nt: TGCGCCAGCAGCTTGGGGACAGGGGAACGACCAGATCAGCCCCAGCATTTT

v_gene: TRBV7-3
d_gene: NA
abundance: NA
j_gene: TRBJ1-1
CDR3aa: CASSATRQERTEAFF
CDR3nt: TGTGCCAGCAGCGCAACACGACAGGAAAGGACTGAAGCTTTCTTT

v_gene: TRBV1
d_gene: NA
abundance: NA
j_gene: TRBJ2-4
CDR3aa: CTSSQEEGGGNIQYF
CDR3nt: TGCACCAGCAGCCAAGAGGAAGGGGGGGGAAACATTCAGTACTTC

v_gene: TRBV15
d_gene: TRBD1
abundance: few
j_gene: TRBJ2-7
CDR3aa: CATSTSGTGGSKQYF
CDR3nt: TGTGCCACCAGCACCTCCGGGACAGGGGGGAGCAAGCAGTACTTC

v_gene: TRBV5-4
d_gene: NA
abundance: NA
j_gene: TRBJ2-3
CDR3aa: CASSFGSTAADTQYF
CDR3nt: TGTGCCAGCAGCTTTGGCTCGACGGCGGCAGATACGCAGTATTTT

v_gene: TRBV7-9
d_gene: TRBD1
abundance: NA
j_gene: TRBJ1-2
CDR3aa: CASSFDGQGYGYTF
CDR3nt: TGTGCCAGCAGCTTTGACGGACAGGGCTATGGCTACACCTTC

v_gene: TRBV28
d_gene: NA
abundance: NA
j_gene: TRBJ2-7
CDR3aa: CASIENSEQYF
CDR3nt: TGTGCCAGCATCGAGAATAGCGAGCAGTACTTC

v_gene: TRBV6-5
d_gene: TRBD1
abundance: few
j_gene: TRBJ2-1
CDR3aa: CASSWDRWNEQFF
CDR3nt: TGTGCCAGCAGTTGGGACAGGTGGAATGAGCAGTTCTTC

v_gene: TRBV5-6
d_gene: TRBD1
abundance: once
j_gene: TRBJ1-2
CDR3aa: CASSRFAGGNYGYTF
CDR3nt: TGTGCCAGCAGCCGGTTCGCAGGGGGCAACTATGGCTACACCTTC

v_gene: TRBV7-2
d_gene: TRBD2
abundance: NA
j_gene: TRBJ2-3
CDR3aa: CASSLGLAGEGSTDTQYF
CDR3nt: TGTGCCAGCAGCTTAGGACTAGCGGGAGAGGGCAGTACAGATACGCAGTATTTT

v_gene: TRBV5-4
d_gene: TRBD2
abundance: NA
j_gene: TRBJ2-7
CDR3aa: CASSVSSGSGYEQYF
CDR3nt: TGTGCCAGCAGCGTTTCTAGCGGGAGTGGCTACGAGCAGTACTTC

v_gene: TRBV7-9
d_gene: NA
abundance: NA
j_gene: TRBJ1-1
CDR3aa: CASSPVQSQNTEAFF
CDR3nt: TGTGCCAGCAGCCCCGTACAGAGTCAGAACACTGAAGCTTTCTTT

v_gene: TRBV27
d_gene: NA
abundance: NA
j_gene: TRBJ2-7
CDR3aa: CASHNRLANEQYF
CDR3nt: TGTGCCAGCCATAATAGACTGGCCAACGAGCAGTACTTC

v_gene: TRBV30
d_gene: NA
abundance: few
j_gene: TRBJ1-1
CDR3aa: CAWSRIVNTEAFF
CDR3nt: TGTGCCTGGAGTCGTATAGTGAACACTGAAGCTTTCTTT

v_gene: TRBV4-2
d_gene: TRBD1
abundance: NA
j_gene: TRBJ2-2
CDR3aa: CASSQGGQGATELFF
CDR3nt: TGTGCCAGCAGCCAAGGTGGACAGGGGGCGACAGAGCTGTTTTTT

v_gene: TRBV28
d_gene: NA
abundance: NA
j_gene: TRBJ1-2
CDR3aa: CASSPPVYGYTF
CDR3nt: TGTGCCAGCAGTCCCCCAGTCTATGGCTACACCTTC

v_gene: TRBV6-5
d_gene: NA
abundance: NA
j_gene: TRBJ1-2
CDR3aa: CASSLHLPGGYTF
CDR3nt: TGTGCCAGCAGTCTACACCTCCCGGGGGGCTACACCTTC

v_gene: TRBV5-8
d_gene: TRBD1
abundance: few
j_gene: TRBJ1-5
CDR3aa: CASSDRVGGQPQHF
CDR3nt: TGTGCCAGCAGCGACAGGGTAGGGGGTCAGCCCCAGCATTTT

v_gene: TRBV6-1
d_gene: TRBD2
abundance: NA
j_gene: TRBJ2-1
CDR3aa: CASRGLAGGANEQFF
CDR3nt: TGTGCCAGCAGGGGACTAGCGGGAGGAGCGAATGAGCAGTTCTTC

v_gene: TRBV15
d_gene: TRBD1
abundance: NA
j_gene: TRBJ2-6
CDR3aa: CATSRRQGDAGANVLTF
CDR3nt: TGTGCCACCAGCAGACGACAGGGGGATGCTGGGGCCAACGTCCTGACTTTC

v_gene: TRBV28
d_gene: TRBD1
abundance: NA
j_gene: TRBJ1-2
CDR3aa: CAIPLGRTGDIANYGYTF
CDR3nt: TGTGCCATTCCCCTGGGTAGGACAGGGGATATAGCTAACTATGGCTACACCTTC

v_gene: TRBV9
d_gene: NA
abundance: NA
j_gene: TRBJ2-4
CDR3aa: CASSPLRGATKNIQYF
CDR3nt: TGTGCCAGCAGCCCCCTACGGGGGGCAACCAAAAACATTCAGTACTTC

v_gene: TRBV27
d_gene: NA
abundance: NA
j_gene: TRBJ1-1
CDR3aa: CASSIQGRNTEAFF
CDR3nt: TGTGCCAGCAGTATTCAGGGGAGAAACACTGAAGCTTTCTTT

v_gene: TRBV7-6
d_gene: TRBD1
abundance: NA
j_gene: TRBJ2-5
CDR3aa: CASSSDRGRRETQYF
CDR3nt: TGTGCCAGCAGCTCGGACAGGGGGCGACGAGAGACCCAGTACTTC

v_gene: TRBV27
d_gene: TRBD2
abundance: NA
j_gene: TRBJ2-1
CDR3aa: CASSPSREGYNEQFF
CDR3nt: TGTGCCAGCAGTCCCTCGCGGGAGGGCTACAATGAGCAGTTCTTC

v_gene: TRBV30
d_gene: NA
abundance: NA
j_gene: TRBJ1-1
CDR3aa: CAWSVSGTEAFF
CDR3nt: TGTGCCTGGAGTGTTTCGGGCACTGAAGCTTTCTTT